What follows is one TCR beta chain and its context. The target antigen is unknown. Per the germline V gene, CDR1 is LNHDA and CDR2 is SQIVND (reference sequence). The CDR3 contains 17 residues. The V segment lost 6 bases and the J segment 3 bases; nucleotides outside the gene matches: 14. The study drew the donors from its 120-subject validation cohort, separate from the 666-subject first cohort. This specimen belongs to a study of cytomegalovirus exposure and HLA in healthy donors. Libraries were prepared by immunoSEQ multiplex PCR; TCRdb keeps only in-frame clonotypes and omits some of them. This sample has over 130,000 clones, with more than 75% found just once. General study results and limits: Listed as cytomegalovirus-associated were around 160 TCR beta chains.

Sequenced material: PBMCs. The chain couples TRBV19 to TRBJ2-3, with TRBD2 matching 8 bases. This clonotype was obtained from a man younger than 35 in good health and CMV-seropositive. CDR3 residues: CASRKLVQSGGTDTQYF. CDR3 coding DNA: TGTGCCAGTAGGAAACTGGTGCAGAGCGGGGGAACAGATACGCAGTATTTT.